This is a list of T cell receptor beta chains from one sample in a study of graft-versus-host responses after intestinal transplantation. Their antigen targets remain unknown. TCRdb keeps only in-frame clones here, not all; method: immunoSEQ multiplex PCR. The profile shows about 99,000 clones, less than 90% of them singletons. The source was unstimulated CD4+ T cells sorted from spleen or lymph node cells, collected before intestinal transplant. The receptors were sampled from a human donor who received an intestinal transplant. The CDR3 runs from the conserved cysteine through the conserved F or W. D genes are given only for firm matches. The size entry is marked missing in some rows and otherwise reads once, few, many or a size class.

j_gene,d_gene,v_gene,abundance,CDR3nt,CDR3aa
TRBJ1-2,.,TRBV6-1,.,TGTGCCAGCAGCCGCCGCGGGGGGTATGGCTACACCTTC,CASSRRGGYGYTF
TRBJ2-7,.,TRBV4-2,.,TGTGCCAGCAGCAAAAGCAGGGTCGAGGGAGGCGAGCAGTACTTC,CASSKSRVEGGEQYF
TRBJ1-2,.,TRBV6-5,.,TGTGCCAGCAGTTACTCGGCCCCGGGTGGCTATGGCTACACCTTC,CASSYSAPGGYGYTF
TRBJ2-5,TRBD2,TRBV5-1,.,TGCGCCAGCACACTCGGGGGGTTCCAGGAGACCCAGTACTTC,CASTLGGFQETQYF
TRBJ1-2,.,TRBV7-2,.,TGTGCCAGCAGCGTAGCCGCCGGGGTCAACTATGGCTACACCTTC,CASSVAAGVNYGYTF
TRBJ2-3,.,TRBV10-2,.,TGCGCCAGCAGTGAGTCGATGGCCACAGATACGCAGTATTTT,CASSESMATDTQYF
TRBJ2-3,TRBD2,TRBV5-1,.,TGCGCCAGCAGCCTCGGGACTAGCGGTGATACGCAGTATTTT,CASSLGTSGDTQYF
TRBJ2-7,TRBD2,TRBV5-1,few,TGCGCCAGCAGCTCAGGGACTAGCGGACCTTCCGAGCAGTACTTC,CASSSGTSGPSEQYF
TRBJ1-2,.,TRBV4-1,.,TGCGCCAGCAGCCCCGAGGGGGGGTTGAGGGGCTACACCTTC,CASSPEGGLRGYTF
TRBJ2-1,.,TRBV6-5,.,TGTGCCAGCCAAGGGGGGAGCTCCTACAATGAGCAGTTCTTC,CASQGGSSYNEQFF
TRBJ1-5,TRBD1,TRBV28,.,TGTGCCAGCAGCCTGAACAGGGGAGATCAGCCCCAGCATTTT,CASSLNRGDQPQHF
TRBJ1-5,.,TRBV19,.,TGTGCCAGTAACCCCAGGGGTCAGCCCCAGCATTTT,CASNPRGQPQHF
TRBJ2-1,TRBD1,TRBV5-4,.,TGTGCCAGCAGCCCTCCGGACAGGGGGCTCGGCGAGCAGTTCTTC,CASSPPDRGLGEQFF
TRBJ2-3,TRBD2,TRBV5-4,.,TGTGCCAGCAGCTTGGCGGGACTAGCTGCAGATACGCAGTATTTT,CASSLAGLAADTQYF
TRBJ1-2,TRBD1,TRBV6-1,.,TGTGCCAGCAACCCAAGTGGAGACAGGGGAGACGGCTACACCTTC,CASNPSGDRGDGYTF
TRBJ2-1,.,TRBV25-1,.,TGTGCCACCAGTAACAGATCCTACAATGAGCAGTTCTTC,CATSNRSYNEQFF
TRBJ2-7,.,TRBV7-2,.,TGTGCCAGCAGCCCTACGACAGGCTTGTACGAGCAGTACTTC,CASSPTTGLYEQYF
TRBJ2-7,.,TRBV4-1,few,TGCGCCAGCAGCCGACAACAGCGACCGAACGAGCAGTACTTC,CASSRQQRPNEQYF
TRBJ2-7,TRBD1,TRBV5-1,few,TGCGCCAGCAGCTTGAGGACGACAGGGTCCTACGAGCAGTACTTC,CASSLRTTGSYEQYF
TRBJ1-2,.,TRBV5-5,.,TGTGCCAGCACCCCCATGTCAGGGTTCAGCTACACCTTC,CASTPMSGFSYTF
TRBJ2-7,.,TRBV6-1,.,TGTGCCAGCAGCGCCGGGAGCTTGTACGAGCAGTACTTC,CASSAGSLYEQYF
TRBJ1-4,.,TRBV11-2,.,TGTGCCAGGCCTCCCGGGGGTGGGGGCTATGGAGAAAAACTGTTTTTT,CARPPGGGGYGEKLFF
TRBJ2-5,.,TRBV18,few,TGTGCCAGCTCCCGAACAGGAGAGACCCAGTACTTC,CASSRTGETQYF
TRBJ1-1,.,TRBV6-1,.,TGTGCCAGCAGCCCCCCCGGGGGGCCGAACACTGAAGCTTTCTTT,CASSPPGGPNTEAFF
TRBJ1-1,.,TRBV28,.,TGTGCCAGCAGTTTCAGGGGCAGGGGGAACACTGAAGCTTTCTTT,CASSFRGRGNTEAFF
TRBJ2-7,.,TRBV6-4,.,TGTGCCAGCCTCGCGGGGGCGGCGCACTACGAGCAGTACTTC,CASLAGAAHYEQYF
TRBJ2-3,.,TRBV5-4,.,TGTGCCAGCAGCTTGGGGACTGAGACAGATACGCAGTATTTT,CASSLGTETDTQYF
TRBJ2-1,TRBD2,TRBV25-1,.,TGTGCCAGCGCTACTAGCGGGAGGTACGATGAGCAGTTCTTC,CASATSGRYDEQFF
TRBJ1-6,.,TRBV10-3,.,TGTTCCATCAGTGAGAGGGGGGTACATAATTCACCCCTCCACTTT,CSISERGVHNSPLHF
TRBJ2-7,.,TRBV29-1,.,TGCAGCGTCCTCGCCCGGATCTCCTACGAGCAGTACTTC,CSVLARISYEQYF
TRBJ2-7,.,TRBV10-3,.,TGTGCCATCAGTGAGTCAAGGGGGGGAAACGAGCAGTACTTC,CAISESRGGNEQYF
TRBJ2-7,.,TRBV6-1,.,TGTGCCAGTACCTGGACGCTCTGGGGCGAGCAGTACTTC,CASTWTLWGEQYF
TRBJ1-5,.,TRBV6-6,.,TGTGCCAGCAGTTACGGGCAGGGTAGTCAGCCCCAGCATTTT,CASSYGQGSQPQHF
TRBJ1-4,TRBD1,TRBV4-1,few,TGCGCCAGCAGCCCCACCGGGACAGGGTCTAAACAGGGTGAAAAACTGTTTTTT,CASSPTGTGSKQGEKLFF
TRBJ2-2,TRBD1,TRBV5-1,.,TGCGCCAGCAGCGAGACAGGGACCACCGGGGAGCTGTTTTTT,CASSETGTTGELFF
TRBJ2-7,TRBD1,TRBV6-1,few,TGTGCCAGCAGTCACGGACAGGGATCCTACGAGCAGTACTTC,CASSHGQGSYEQYF
TRBJ2-7,TRBD1,TRBV29-1,.,TGCAGCGTGGTGACAGGGGGTTACGAGCAGTACTTC,CSVVTGGYEQYF
TRBJ2-1,TRBD2,TRBV28,.,TGTGCCAGCAGTTCCCGAGTGACTAGCGGGAGAAGTACCTACAATGAGCAGTTCTTC,CASSSRVTSGRSTYNEQFF
TRBJ1-1,.,TRBV7-2,.,TGTGCCAGCAGCTTCCCCTACAGGAACACTGAAGCTTTCTTT,CASSFPYRNTEAFF
TRBJ2-7,.,TRBV6-1,.,TGTGCCAGCAGTGAAGAGGAACTAGCCCACTCCTACGAGCAGTACTTC,CASSEEELAHSYEQYF
TRBJ2-5,TRBD2,TRBV29-1,few,TGCAGCGTTGCAGGGACTAGCGGGGGGGGGACCCAGTACTTC,CSVAGTSGGGTQYF
TRBJ1-5,.,TRBV9,.,TGTGCCAGCAGCGTTTCCGGGGGAAGCAATCAGCCCCAGCATTTT,CASSVSGGSNQPQHF
TRBJ1-1,.,TRBV6-5,.,TGTGCCAGCAGTTATAATAGGGTTAACACTGAAGCTTTCTTT,CASSYNRVNTEAFF
TRBJ2-7,TRBD2,TRBV7-9,.,TGTGCCAGCAGCTTAGCGCGACTAGCGGGGGCCCCGAACTACGAGCAGTACTTC,CASSLARLAGAPNYEQYF
TRBJ2-7,TRBD2,TRBV7-2,.,TGTGCCAGCAGCTTAAAGGCTGGAGGGACTAGCATAGGCGAGCAGTACTTC,CASSLKAGGTSIGEQYF
TRBJ2-2,.,TRBV6-1,.,TGTGCCAGCAGTGAAGCATTGGGGGCGGGCACCGGGGAGCTGTTTTTT,CASSEALGAGTGELFF
TRBJ1-1,.,TRBV18,.,TGTGCCAGCTCACCACCGGGGGTGGCGAACACTGAAGCTTTCTTT,CASSPPGVANTEAFF
TRBJ1-1,TRBD1,TRBV4-1,.,TGCGCCAGCAGCCGGAAACGACAGGGGATGAACACTGAAGCTTTCTTT,CASSRKRQGMNTEAFF
TRBJ2-5,TRBD1,TRBV7-3,.,TGTGCCAGCAGCTCGGGACAGGGCCAAGAGACCCAGTACTTC,CASSSGQGQETQYF
TRBJ2-2,TRBD1,TRBV7-3,once,TGTGCCAGCAGCTTAATTGGACAGGGAGTAGGCGGGGAGCTGTTTTTT,CASSLIGQGVGGELFF
TRBJ1-6,.,TRBV19,.,TGTGCCAGTAGTATAGCGGGGACCATGTATAATTCACCCCTCCACTTT,CASSIAGTMYNSPLHF
TRBJ2-7,TRBD2,TRBV7-9,.,TGTGCCAGCAGCTTCCCGGGACTAGCACCGTACGAGCAGTACTTC,CASSFPGLAPYEQYF
TRBJ2-2,TRBD2,TRBV10-1,.,TGCGCCAGCAGCGGGACTAGCGGATACACCGGGGAGCTGTTTTTT,CASSGTSGYTGELFF